A single sample is the source of the 14 T cell receptor beta chains below, sequenced in a study of technical replicates of blood from a handful of donors (dated by TCRdb to about 2017). Receptor libraries were prepared by the immunoSEQ multiplex PCR assay. Sourced from immuneACCESS, this table was stored by TCRdb with only in-frame sequences that have V and J called. A share of the clones is absent; for the studies checked, an unresolved V gene accounts for under half, and the remainder has no known explanation. This sample holds about 85,000 clones; around 94% were observed only once. Clones ranked in the top ten supply 0.38% of the sample. What was sequenced was T cells isolated from PBMCs. These receptors were collected from a human donor in good health.

This clone was seen just once. The V and J genes are TRBV2 and TRBJ1-5; the match to TRBD1 covers 9 bases. This CDR3 contains 18 residues. Unmatched junction bases numbered 15, after V lost 3 bases and J lost 6 bases. Per germline, CDR1 SNHLY and CDR2 FYNNEI. The CDR3 DNA reads as TGTGCCAGCAGTGACCCTCCCGAGTTCGGGACAGGGCGTCAGCCCCAGCATTTT. Amino acid sequence: CASSDPPEFGTGRQPQHF.

The chain is built from TRBV7-6 and TRBJ1-1; possible D gene TRBD1, 5 bases. The CDR3 extends over 12 amino acids. The germline V gene encodes CDR1 SGHVS and CDR2 FNYEAQ. The V end was cut by 5 bases, the J end by 5 bases, with 9 bases between. The CDR3 DNA reads TGTGCCAGCAGCGGGGGGGGGACTGAAGCTTTCTTT. It encodes CASSGGGTEAFF.

Details on this clone: One end of the junction is discordant with germline, which a read error may explain. The chain uses TRBV28 and TRBJ2-7; 9 bases match TRBD1. Germline loops: CDR1 MDHEN, CDR2 SYDVKM. This CDR3 is built from 14 residues. The CDR3 nucleotides are TGTGCCAGCAGCACTACAGGGGGCGCGGGACAGAAATCCTTC. Translating it yields CASSTTGGAGQKSF.

This chain links TRBV27 with TRBJ1-3; TRBD1 agrees at 9 bases. From germline, CDR1 is MNHEY and CDR2 SMNVEV (reference sequence). Trimming at V came to 5 bases and at J to 1 base, leaving 12 bases not matched to a gene. The CDR3 has 18 residues. The CDR3 reads CASSGPLRDRASGNTIYF. CDR3 DNA: TGTGCCAGCAGTGGGCCCCTCCGGGACAGGGCTTCTGGAAACACCATATATTTT.

J is TRBJ2-1 and V is TRBV2; 13 positions agree with TRBD2. The CDR3 spans 17 residues. Per the germline V gene, CDR1 is SNHLY and CDR2 is FYNNEI. J lost 0 bases, V lost 6 bases, and 5 bases had no gene match. CDR3 amino acids: CASSGLAGVYSYNEQFF. CDR3 bases: TGTGCCAGCAGCGGACTAGCGGGAGTCTACTCCTACAATGAGCAGTTCTTC.

This sequence joins TRBV30 and TRBJ1-2; D possibly corresponds to TRBD1 (5 bases). This CDR3 spans 13 amino acids. The germline V gene has CDR1 GTSNPN and CDR2 SVGIG (reference sequence). The V gene lost 2 bases and the J gene lost 7 bases, with 14 bases spanning the gap. In nucleotides, the CDR3 is TGTGCCTGGAGTTCGGCCAGGGATGTTGGCTACACCTTC. This encodes CAWSSARDVGYTF.

This chain connects TRBV5-1 to TRBJ1-1, with 8 bases that match TRBD1. The germline V gene encodes CDR1 SGHRS and CDR2 YFSETQ. V was clipped by 6 bases and J by 1 base; unmatched bases: 5. This CDR3 contains 14 residues. The CDR3 sequence: CASTSQGANTEAFF. DNA of the CDR3: TGCGCCAGCACCTCTCAGGGGGCGAACACTGAAGCTTTCTTT.

This chain joins TRBV11-2 and TRBJ2-5; TRBD1 agrees at 7 bases. Germline V gene sequence: CDR1 SGHAT, CDR2 FQNNGV. The CDR3 is 14 residues long. Trimming at V came to 4 bases and at J to 4 bases, leaving 6 bases not matched to a gene. CDR3 DNA sequence: TGTGCCAGCAGCTGGACCAGGGACAGAGAGACCCAGTACTTC. Residues: CASSWTRDRETQYF.

V is TRBV5-1 and J is TRBJ2-1, with TRBD2 identical over 7 bases. The germline V gene encodes CDR1 SGHRS and CDR2 YFSETQ. The CDR3 contains 17 residues. V lost 3 bases to trimming and J lost 0 bases; unmatched junction nucleotides: 9. CDR3 amino acids: CASSSNVLAASYNEQFF. The DNA of the CDR3 is TGCGCCAGCAGCTCTAATGTCCTAGCGGCCTCCTACAATGAGCAGTTCTTC.

CDR3 coding DNA: TGTGCCAGCAGAAAACCGGGACACCAGAACACTGAAGCTTTCTTT. Translation: CASRKPGHQNTEAFF. The chain combines TRBV7-9 with TRBJ1-1; D is possibly TRBD1 (6 bases). This CDR3 is built from 15 residues. From germline, CDR1 is SEHNR and CDR2 FQNEAQ (reference sequence). V lost 6 bases and J lost 1, with 15 bases in between.

This clone occurred once. The chain employs TRBV5-1 and TRBJ2-3; 13 bases agree with TRBD2. In germline, CDR1 is SGHRS, CDR2 YFSETQ. Losses at the gene ends were 6 bases for V and 0 bases for J; bases not matched to a gene: 10. This CDR3 region has 18 residues. CDR3 sequence: CASKGTSGRAGSTDTQYF. CDR3 nucleotide sequence: TGCGCCAGCAAGGGAACTAGCGGGAGGGCCGGTAGCACAGATACGCAGTATTTT.

V is TRBV7-8 and J is TRBJ2-7; 7 positions agree with TRBD1. V shed 5 bases, J shed 3 bases, and the junction held 10 bases outside the gene matches. Germline V gene sequence: CDR1 SGHVS, CDR2 FQNEAQ. The length of the CDR3 is 15 residues. CDR3 DNA sequence: TGTGCCAGCAGCCAATTCCGGGACAGTGGCTACGAGCAGTACTTC. Translating it yields CASSQFRDSGYEQYF.

V gene TRBV2 combines with J gene TRBJ2-5; 12 bases are shared with TRBD2. This CDR3 spans 15 amino acids. CDR1 is SNHLY and CDR2 is FYNNEI in the germline V gene. The V and J ends lost 3 bases and 2 bases, in that order; junction bases with no gene match: 1. The DNA for the CDR3 is TGTGCCAGCAGTGAGACTAGCGGGAGTCAAGAGACCCAGTACTTC. This gives the protein CASSETSGSQETQYF.

The chain carries TRBV4-2 and TRBJ1-6, with D perhaps matching TRBD1 (5 bases). The germline V gene has CDR1 LGHNA and CDR2 YNFKEQ. The CDR3 sequence is 16 residues long. Trimming left V 1 base short and J 4 bases short, with 11 bases between. CDR3 loop: CASSQAQGYYNSPLHF. The CDR3 DNA reads as TGTGCCAGCAGCCAAGCCCAGGGCTATTATAATTCACCCCTCCACTTT.